This is a list of T cell receptor beta chains from one sample in a study of T cell changes during pregnancy in multiple sclerosis. The protocol was immunoSEQ multiplex PCR, while the TCRdb copy is restricted to in-frame clones and leaves out a portion. The table records about 40,000 clones, about 88% of them present only once. Sequencing was performed on CD4+ T cells from peripheral blood mononuclear cells, taken after pregnancy. Source of these receptors: a female donor with multiple sclerosis, enrolled in a pregnancy study. Both conserved end residues are part of each CDR3. D genes are given only for firm matches. A clone size is listed for some rows: how often the clone was seen (once, few, many), or a class if it is expanded.

-	TRBV5-1	TRBJ1-1	few	TGCGCCAGCAGCTGGGACAAGAACACTGAAGCTTTCTTT	CASSWDKNTEAFF
-	TRBV19	TRBJ1-4	once	TGTGCCAGCAACCGACACTCAACTAATGAAAAACTGTTTTTT	CASNRHSTNEKLFF
-	TRBV10-3	TRBJ1-5	few	TGTGCCATCAGTGAGCAAGGGAGCCAGCCCCAGCATTTT	CAISEQGSQPQHF
TRBD1	TRBV5-1	TRBJ2-7	once	TGCGCCAGCAGCAAAGACAGGGTCGGCGGAGAGCAGTACTTC	CASSKDRVGGEQYF
-	TRBV27	TRBJ2-3	few	TGTGCCAGCAGTTTTAGCCCTCCAGATACGCAGTATTTT	CASSFSPPDTQYF
TRBD2	TRBV7-9	TRBJ2-1	-	TGTGCCAGCAGCTTACGTGTAACTAGCGTGAGCTCCTACAATGAGCAGTTCTTC	CASSLRVTSVSSYNEQFF
-	TRBV19	TRBJ1-5	-	TGTGCCAGTACCCTGGGGGCGGAACAGCCCCAGCATTTT	CASTLGAEQPQHF
-	TRBV11-2	TRBJ2-1	-	TGTGCCAGCAGCCCCGGGACATCCCTTTGGGGGCAGTTCTTC	CASSPGTSLWGQFF
-	TRBV18	TRBJ2-3	-	TGTGCCAGCTCCCTTTCGAGCGGCCCCACAGATACGCAGTATTTT	CASSLSSGPTDTQYF
-	TRBV6-6	TRBJ1-2	-	TGTGCCAGCAGTTACGGGCAGGGGAGCTTCTATGGCTACACCTTC	CASSYGQGSFYGYTF
TRBD1	TRBV10-3	TRBJ1-4	-	TGTGCCATCAGAAGGGACAGGGATGAAAAACTGTTTTTT	CAIRRDRDEKLFF
TRBD1	TRBV7-8	TRBJ1-3	-	TGTGCCAGCAGCCCAGGACAGGGTGGAAACACCATATATTTT	CASSPGQGGNTIYF
-	TRBV2	TRBJ1-1	-	TGTGCCAGCAGTCTCGACACTGAAGCTTTCTTT	CASSLDTEAFF
-	TRBV27	TRBJ2-3	-	TGTGCCAGCAGTTTTGGAACAGGCCGCACAGATACGCAGTATTTT	CASSFGTGRTDTQYF
-	TRBV5-5	TRBJ1-2	once	TGTGCCAGCAGCTTTCGGGACTATGGCTACACCTTC	CASSFRDYGYTF
TRBD2	TRBV18	TRBJ2-1	-	TGTGCCAGCTTACCGGGACTAGCCGGTTCTTACAATGAGCAGTTCTTC	CASLPGLAGSYNEQFF
TRBD2	TRBV19	TRBJ2-1	-	TGTGCCACCGGTCCTAGCGGGAGGGTTAATAATGAGCAGTTCTTC	CATGPSGRVNNEQFF